This T cell receptor beta chain derives from a study of T cell responses to AZD1222 COVID-19 vaccine. J lost 6 bases, V lost 5 bases, and 4 bases had no gene match. From germline, CDR1 is SEHNR and CDR2 FQNEAQ (reference sequence). This CDR3 is built from 13 residues. Measured with immunoSEQ multiplex PCR; TCRdb has only the in-frame clones, and not every one. The sample shows around 31,000 clones, approximately 91% of them seen only once. This receptor was obtained from an adult in good health. The sample in question was peripheral blood, obtained on day 0 of AZD1222 vaccination. The rearrangement links TRBV7-9 to TRBJ2-1; 7 bases match TRBD1. CDR3 coding DNA: TGTGCCAGCAGCACCACAGGGGCCAATGAGCAGTTCTTC. This sequence encodes CASSTTGANEQFF.